This T cell receptor (beta chain) was sequenced for a study of blood T cell repertoires in COVID-19. There are 20 residues in the CDR3. Trimming took 0 bases from V and 0 from J; bases not matched to a gene: 10. Per the germline V gene, CDR1 is LGHDT and CDR2 is YNNKEL (reference sequence). TCRdb's copy holds only in-frame clones and misses some; the assay was immunoSEQ multiplex PCR. This sample carries roughly 77,000 clones, 80% of them seen once, and the ten largest clones take under 5.5%. Sequencing was carried out using peripheral blood. The rearrangement links TRBV3-1 (or the pseudogene TRBV3-2) to TRBJ2-3; 12 nucleotides line up with TRBD2. The clonotype originates from a woman in her sixties or seventies with acute or convalescent COVID-19. The CDR3 DNA follows: TGTGCCAGCAGCCAAGATGGGTGGACTAGCGGGAACCCTAGCACAGATACGCAGTATTTT. As protein: CASSQDGWTSGNPSTDTQYF.